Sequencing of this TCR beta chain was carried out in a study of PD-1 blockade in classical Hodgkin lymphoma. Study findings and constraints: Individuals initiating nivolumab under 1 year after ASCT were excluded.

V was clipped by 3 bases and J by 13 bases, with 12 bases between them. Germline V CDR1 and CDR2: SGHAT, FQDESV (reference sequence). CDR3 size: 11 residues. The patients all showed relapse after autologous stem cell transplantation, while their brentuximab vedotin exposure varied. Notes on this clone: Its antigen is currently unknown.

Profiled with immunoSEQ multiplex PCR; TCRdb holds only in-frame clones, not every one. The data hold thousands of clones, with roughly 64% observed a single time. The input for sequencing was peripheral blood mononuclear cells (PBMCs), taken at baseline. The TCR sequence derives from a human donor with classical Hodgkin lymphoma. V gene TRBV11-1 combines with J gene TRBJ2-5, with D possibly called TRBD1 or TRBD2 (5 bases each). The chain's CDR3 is CASSFGTIAYF. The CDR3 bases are TGTGCCAGCAGCTTCGGGACCATCGCGTACTTC. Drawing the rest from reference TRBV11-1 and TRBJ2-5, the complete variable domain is EAEVAQSPRYKITEKSQAVAFWCDPISGHATLYWYRQILGQGPELLVQFQDESVVDDSQLPKDRFSAERLKGVDSTLKIQPAELGDSAMYLCASSFGTIAYFGPGTRLLVL.